The 31 T cell receptor beta chains below all came from one sample that was sequenced in a study of a mutant IDH1 vaccine in newly diagnosed glioma. Time point indicated: baseline, week 1 (first vaccination visit). Regarding treatment: pre-vaccination baseline after standard-of-care therapy. Sequencing was performed with immunoSEQ multiplex PCR; in TCRdb, only in-frame clones are kept and a portion is missing. Of 70,000 to 100,000 clones in the sample, about four fifths were seen once. Sequenced here: PBMCs, sampled from a glioma patient treated with radiotherapy, temozolomide or both. The source is a man in his forties with glioma. Some clones in this sample may be carry-over from other donors' samples.

The rearrangement links TRBV6-1 to TRBJ2-3; TRBD2 matches at 14 bases. Germline V gene lookup returns CDR1 MNHNS and CDR2 SASEGT. The CDR3 has 17 residues. V gave up 4 bases and J gave up 2 bases; unmatched junction bases: 5. The CDR3 DNA reads as TGTGCCAGCAGTGGGACTAGCGGGGGGCCATACACAGATACGCAGTATTTT. Translated: CASSGTSGGPYTDTQYF.

This clone has more than one count but fewer than ten. The chain is built from TRBV4-1 and TRBJ1-1; D is ambiguous. V was cut by 1 base and J by 3 bases, with 6 bases left in between. The CDR3 runs to 13 residues. Germline values: CDR1 MGHRA, CDR2 YSYEKL. The CDR3 region has the DNA TGCGCCAGCAGCCAAGGCTTGGACACTGAAGCTTTCTTT. Its protein product is CASSQGLDTEAFF.

The rearrangement uses TRBV5-5 and TRBJ2-2, with TRBD1 matching over 12 bases. There are 19 residues in the CDR3. Per germline, CDR1 SGHKS and CDR2 YYEKEE (reference sequence). With 4 bases clipped from V and 2 bases from J, the junction kept 12 bases outside the gene matches. Here the CDR3 reads CASSLGRDRGLENTGELFF. CDR3 bases: TGTGCCAGCAGCCTGGGCCGGGACAGGGGGCTCGAAAACACCGGGGAGCTGTTTTTT.

The chain joins TRBV5-1 to TRBJ2-5, with D uncertain. Germline CDR1 SGHRS, CDR2 YFSETQ. With 4 bases removed from V and 6 bases from J, the gap between germline ends came to 16 bases. This CDR3 region has 14 residues. The CDR3 nucleotides are TGCGCCAGCAGCCCCGGCGCAGCGATAAAGACCCAGTACTTC. It codes for CASSPGAAIKTQYF.

The chain joins TRBV10-1 to TRBJ2-3; the D call may be TRBD1 or TRBD2 (5 bases each). The CDR3 contains 14 residues. Germline V gene lookup returns CDR1 WNHNN and CDR2 SYGVQD (reference sequence). V was clipped by 3 bases and J by 2 bases, with 9 bases between them. DNA for the CDR3: TGCGCCAGCAGTGAACGGGGCTTCACAGATACGCAGTATTTT. It specifies CASSERGFTDTQYF.

The chain recombines TRBV13 with TRBJ2-7, with 7 bases aligning to TRBD2. The CDR3 spans 15 residues. Germline values: CDR1 PRHDT, CDR2 FYEKMQ (reference sequence). V trimming: 4 bases; J trimming: 2 bases; junction bases outside the gene matches: 8. The DNA of the CDR3 is TGTGCCAGCAGCTCGGCTAGCGGAGTTACCTACGAGCAGTACTTC. Translation: CASSSASGVTYEQYF.

The V gene is TRBV7-9, the J gene TRBJ1-4, with 8 bases lining up with TRBD1. The germline gives CDR1 SEHNR, CDR2 FQNEAQ (reference sequence). This CDR3 contains 16 residues. J lost 0 bases, V lost 5 bases, and 5 bases had no gene match. CDR3 DNA: TGTGCCAGCAGCAATACAGGGGGAACAACTAATGAAAAACTGTTTTTT. Translated, it gives CASSNTGGTTNEKLFF. Variable domain in full (rest from reference TRBV7-9 and TRBJ1-4): DTGVSQNPRHKITKRGQNVTFRCDPISEHNRLYWYRQTLGQGPEFLTYFQNEAQLEKSRLLSDRFSAERPKGSFSTLEIQRTEQGDSAMYLCASSNTGGTTNEKLFFGSGTQLSVL.

This clone was detected once. V is TRBV7-9 and J is TRBJ1-1, with TRBD1 as a possible D gene (5 bases). V was shortened by 5 bases and J by 0 bases, with 10 bases between the two germline ends. The CDR3 totals 14 residues. Germline-derived CDR1 and CDR2 are SEHNR and FQNEAQ (reference sequence). Here the CDR3 reads CASSISTVNTEAFF. The CDR3 DNA reads as TGTGCCAGCAGCATATCGACAGTGAACACTGAAGCTTTCTTT.

The chain carries TRBV6-5 and TRBJ1-3; D call uncertain. There are 14 residues in the CDR3. Trimming left V 10 bases short and J 0 bases short, with 13 bases between. CDR1 and CDR2 from the germline V gene are MNHEY and SVGAGI. The CDR3 DNA reads TGTGCCACTATGGATGACTTCTCTGGAAACACCATATATTTT. Translated: CATMDDFSGNTIYF.

V is TRBV7-9 and J is TRBJ2-3; 8 nucleotides align to TRBD1. Germline assignment: CDR1 SEHNR and CDR2 FQNEAQ (reference sequence). The V and J ends lost 5 bases and 8 bases, in that order; junction bases with no gene match: 9. The CDR3 loop spans 14 amino acids. This CDR3 is CASSPPPQGGTQYF. The DNA for the CDR3 is TGTGCCAGCAGCCCCCCTCCACAGGGGGGTACGCAGTATTTT.

The table lists this clone with a few counts. DNA for the CDR3: TGTGCCAGTAGTCTGAGAGGAAGCTACGAGCAGTACTTC. It is translated as CASSLRGSYEQYF. The chain has TRBV19 and TRBJ2-7; D is unresolved. The V gene lost 5 bases and the J gene lost 3 bases, with 11 bases spanning the gap. The CDR3 spans 13 residues. Germline V CDR1 and CDR2: LNHDA, SQIVND (reference sequence).

This chain uses TRBV13 with TRBJ2-7; TRBD1 matches at 9 bases. This CDR3 region has 14 residues. Unmatched junction bases numbered 10, after V lost 4 bases and J lost 9 bases. Looked up from germline, CDR1 is PRHDT and CDR2 is FYEKMQ (reference sequence). For the CDR3, the DNA is TGTGCCAGCAGCTACCGGGACAGGGTTAGCGTGCAGTACTTC. This codes for CASSYRDRVSVQYF. Looking up the rest from reference TRBV13 and TRBJ2-7 gives the full variable domain: AAGVIQSPRHLIKEKRETATLKCYPIPRHDTVYWYQQGPGQDPQFLISFYEKMQSDKGSIPDRFSAQQFSDYHSELNMSSLELGDSALYFCASSYRDRVSVQYFGPGTRLTVT.

This chain links TRBV10-3 with TRBJ1-1; TRBD1 agrees at 7 bases. Losses at the gene ends were 5 bases for V and 6 bases for J; bases not matched to a gene: 3. The V gene's germline CDR1 is ENHRY and CDR2 SYGVKD. The CDR3 has 12 amino acids. The CDR3 coding sequence is TGTGCCATCAGTACAGGGGCCGCTGAAGCTTTCTTT. Translation gives CAISTGAAEAFF.

The chain links TRBV5-1 to TRBJ1-4; the match to TRBD1 covers 7 bases. Germline V gene lookup returns CDR1 SGHRS and CDR2 YFSETQ. This CDR3 has 14 residues. Germline trimming cut 7 bases from V and 3 bases from J; bases unmatched to any gene: 6. CDR3 sequence (DNA): TGCGCCAGCGGACACAGGGGCCCTAATGAAAAACTGTTTTTT. Translated: CASGHRGPNEKLFF.

The chain couples TRBV4-2 to TRBJ2-1; 10 nucleotides match TRBD1. This CDR3 has 16 amino acids. The germline V gene encodes CDR1 LGHNA and CDR2 YNFKEQ. V lost 5 bases to trimming and J lost 3 bases; unmatched junction nucleotides: 7. The CDR3 DNA follows: TGTGCCAGCAGCGACTCCGGGACAGGGGACTACAATGAGCAGTTCTTC. Its translation: CASSDSGTGDYNEQFF.

This chain links TRBV2 with TRBJ2-1, with TRBD2 matching over 8 bases. Germline CDR1 is SNHLY and CDR2 is FYNNEI. J gave up 6 bases and V 7 bases, and 11 bases lay outside the gene matches. The CDR3 has 15 residues. The CDR3 DNA is TGTGCCAGCATTACCGGGACTAGTGAGGTCAATGAGCAGTTCTTC. Protein product: CASITGTSEVNEQFF.

The CDR3 reads CAWDGGLEPQHF. DNA for the CDR3: TGTGCCTGGGACGGGGGCTTGGAGCCCCAGCATTTT. This chain joins TRBV30 and TRBJ1-5, with D maybe TRBD1 (6 bases). CDR1 is GTSNPN, CDR2 SVGIG, per germline (reference sequence). The CDR3 is 12 residues long. V shed 5 bases and J shed 8 bases, with 13 bases lying between them.

This chain connects TRBV29-1 to TRBJ1-4, with 8 bases lining up with TRBD1. Unmatched junction bases numbered 8, after V lost 6 bases and J lost 8 bases. Germline loops: CDR1 SQVTM, CDR2 ANQGSEA. The CDR3 has 13 amino acids. This CDR3 reads CSVGQGGQEKLFF. The DNA for the CDR3 is TGCAGCGTAGGACAGGGTGGACAAGAAAAACTGTTTTTT.

The J gene is TRBJ2-7, the V gene TRBV7-2; no reliable D call. The CDR3 covers 11 residues. V was cut by 5 bases and J by 4 bases, with 6 bases left in between. Germline values: CDR1 SGHTA, CDR2 FQGNSA. The CDR3, as DNA: TGTGCCAGCAGCCAACAGTACGAGCAGTACTTC. Amino acids: CASSQQYEQYF.

The J gene is TRBJ2-6, the V gene TRBV10-3, with 9 nucleotides matching TRBD1. Germline assignment: CDR1 ENHRY and CDR2 SYGVKD. This CDR3 contains 16 residues. With 7 bases clipped from V and 4 bases from J, the junction kept 8 bases outside the gene matches. The CDR3 DNA sequence: TGTGCCATCACTGGGACAGGGCGTTCGGGGGCCAACGTCCTGACTTTC. Protein product: CAITGTGRSGANVLTF.

The chain joins TRBV19 to TRBJ2-7, with 10 nucleotides matching TRBD2. V lost 5 bases, J lost 3 bases, and 7 bases stayed unmatched. The CDR3 consists of 15 residues. Germline V lookup: CDR1 LNHDA, CDR2 SQIVND (reference sequence). Written as DNA, the CDR3 is TGTGCCAGTAGTCCCGCTAGCGGGGGAGTCTACGAGCAGTACTTC. Encoded protein: CASSPASGGVYEQYF.

By sample fraction, this clone is medium-sized. The chain joins TRBV7-9 to TRBJ1-2; 9 bases line up with TRBD1. Germline V CDR1 and CDR2: SEHNR, FQNEAQ (reference sequence). Trimming cost V 8 bases and J 3 bases; bases outside gene matches: 7. This CDR3 contains 14 residues. CDR3 nucleotide sequence: TGTGCCAGCCAGGTCCGACAGGGGGACTATGGCTACACCTTC. Its protein product is CASQVRQGDYGYTF. The full variable domain, rest sourced from reference TRBV7-9 and TRBJ1-2, is DTGVSQNPRHKITKRGQNVTFRCDPISEHNRLYWYRQTLGQGPEFLTYFQNEAQLEKSRLLSDRFSAERPKGSFSTLEIQRTEQGDSAMYLCASQVRQGDYGYTFGSGTRLTVV.

The chain has TRBV2 and TRBJ2-2, with 9 bases lining up with TRBD2. The trim removed 6 bases at V and 7 bases at J, leaving 12 bases unmatched. The length of the CDR3 is 16 residues. Germline CDR1 and CDR2: SNHLY and FYNNEI. The CDR3 DNA sequence: TGTGCCAGCAGCCTAAGCGGGGGGCACAGGGGCGGGGAGCTGTTTTTT. Encoded protein: CASSLSGGHRGGELFF.

Points on this clone: The junction differs from germline at one of its ends, possibly a read error. The chain joins TRBV7-7 to TRBJ2-2; 8 nucleotides match TRBD1. Germline V gives CDR1 SSHAT, CDR2 FNYEAQ (reference sequence). The CDR3 loop spans 15 amino acids. This chain's CDR3 is CASSPTGANTGELFF. The CDR3, as DNA: TGTGCTAGCAGCCCGACAGGGGCGAACACCGGGGAGCTGTTTTTT.

The chain recombines TRBV5-1 with TRBJ2-7; 7 positions agree with TRBD2. Per germline, CDR1 SGHRS and CDR2 YFSETQ. The ends lost 4 bases at V and 3 bases at J; junction bases unmatched: 7. The CDR3 covers 14 residues. The CDR3 DNA reads as TGCGCCAGCAGCAGGAAAGGGAGGGTCTACGAGCAGTACTTC. Translation gives CASSRKGRVYEQYF.

The chain uses TRBV11-2 and TRBJ2-5; 7 nucleotides match TRBD1. The ends lost 4 bases at V and 4 bases at J; junction bases unmatched: 9. Germline V CDR1 and CDR2: SGHAT, FQNNGV. The CDR3 has 15 amino acids. This CDR3 reads CASSSGQVGPETQYF. DNA for the CDR3: TGTGCCAGCAGCTCCGGACAGGTTGGGCCAGAGACCCAGTACTTC.

This rearrangement joins TRBV14 to TRBJ2-3; D is unresolved. The CDR3 has 12 residues. V lost 1 base and J lost 4, with 3 bases in between. Germline lookup yields CDR1 SGHDN and CDR2 FVKESK. The CDR3 reads CASSQVPDTQYF. CDR3 DNA sequence: TGTGCCAGCAGCCAAGTTCCAGATACGCAGTATTTT.

The chain is built from TRBV14 and TRBJ2-7, with TRBD2 identical over 8 bases. Trimming took 0 bases from V and 2 from J; bases not matched to a gene: 12. This CDR3 is built from 18 residues. The germline V gene encodes CDR1 SGHDN and CDR2 FVKESK. In nucleotides, the CDR3 is TGTGCCAGCAGCCAAGAAAGTGGGCTAGCGGGTCCTCCCTACGAGCAGTACTTC. Translating it yields CASSQESGLAGPPYEQYF.

The V call is TRBV6-5, the J call TRBJ2-7; 11 bases map to TRBD2. V shed 7 bases and J 7 bases; nucleotides not matched to a gene: 12. Germline values: CDR1 MNHEY, CDR2 SVGAGI. The CDR3 loop spans 15 amino acids. The CDR3: CASKRIAGGQSEQYF. CDR3 in DNA: TGTGCCAGCAAAAGAATAGCGGGGGGGCAGTCTGAGCAGTACTTC.

This sequence joins TRBV29-1 and TRBJ2-5; possible D gene TRBD1, 5 bases. The CDR3 totals 13 residues. V lost 4 bases and J lost 5, with 14 bases in between. Germline V CDR1 and CDR2: SQVTM, ANQGSEA. The CDR3 DNA reads as TGCAGCGTTGTAGGGGCTCTCGTGGAGACCCAGTACTTC. Translated, it gives CSVVGALVETQYF.

This chain joins TRBV6-5 and TRBJ1-2; D uncertain. Germline loops: CDR1 MNHEY, CDR2 SVGAGI. The length of the CDR3 is 12 residues. V was clipped by 7 bases and J by 0 bases, with 6 bases between them. The CDR3 loop reads CASMRTNYGYTF. CDR3 coding DNA: TGTGCCAGCATGCGTACTAACTATGGCTACACCTTC.